These T cell receptor beta chains were read from a single sample in a study of vaccination and CD4 T cells after COVID-19. TCRdb processed the PCR reads anew with MiXCR; each CDR3 protein has one entry. The table includes about 7,400 distinct CDR3 sequences, 35% to 40% detected once. These TCRs' antigens remain unknown. The sequenced material came from CD4+ T cells from blood, cultured in vitro. The receptors were gathered from a human donor in good health. Both conserved end residues are part of each CDR3.

TRBV7-8,16,CARRNGRGQKNTEAFF
TRBV19,16,CASSSHRDLANYGYTF
TRBV14,13,CASSLKIQGEAFF
TRBV7-9,16,CASSLGISLAADTQYF
TRBV20-1,14,CSARDAPLAGEQYF
TRBV20-1,14,CSAVGTRSSYEQYF
TRBV30,11,CAWSWNTEAFF
TRBV20-1,16,CSASTPLAGPQETQYF
TRBV5-1,17,CASKTSGGGRGSYEQYF
TRBV20-1,15,CSARKGGVPNTEAFF
TRBV28,14,CASSTVFRNQPQHF
TRBV18,12,CASSTSSYEQYF
TRBV7-2,16,CASSPIASGQKPEQYF
TRBV23-1,13,CASRRDRFYEQYF
TRBV29-1,11,CSVGDTGELFF
TRBV7-2,15,CASSQVRLSNQPQHF
TRBV6-1,15,CASSPVHPYQETQYF
TRBV14,11,CASSKGETQYF
TRBV7-2,14,CASSLIRARYEQYF
TRBV25-1,16,CASSELIRGGAETQYF
TRBV28,15,CASTSPGQSNQPQHF
TRBV6-4,14,CASRMTGGNTEAFF
TRBV7-6,13,CASSLTAGETQYF
TRBV25-1,14,CASSELGNTGELFF